The clone carrying this TCR beta chain was observed at least ten times. The data originate from a study of shared clonotypes between healthy human individuals. Sequencing was performed with immunoSEQ multiplex PCR; in TCRdb, only in-frame clones are kept and a portion is missing. The table has some 980,000 clones, 76% seen once. All the donors were Caucasian adults who lived in Nashville, Tennessee. The trim removed 6 bases at V and 4 bases at J, leaving 16 bases unmatched. Germline V gene sequence: CDR1 MNHEY, CDR2 SMNVEV (reference sequence). The CDR3 sequence is 19 residues long. The rearrangement joins TRBV27 to TRBJ2-3; 13 positions agree with TRBD2. The sequencing sample was made of memory CD4+ T cells sorted from blood. As to subset: CD45RA-negative fraction. This sequence originates from a man in his late teens or twenties in good health. The CDR3 reads CASRKKTERTSGRPDTQYF. The CDR3 coding sequence is TGTGCCAGCAGAAAAAAAACCGAACGGACTAGCGGGAGACCAGATACGCAGTATTTT.